This TCR beta chain was identified in a study of T cell responses to AZD1222 COVID-19 vaccine. Whole-study context: Recipients boosted at about 4 weeks or about 12 weeks are pooled. Study outcomes and limitations: Baseline seropositivity characterized only a handful of AZD1222 recipients. Two doses of AZD1222 preceded a rise in Spike-specific TCR breadth and depth. Donor demographics were predominantly white British with a female majority; clonal diversity may be underestimated.

On this clone: Its cognate antigen is unknown.

With 1 base removed from V and 6 bases from J, the gap between germline ends came to 16 bases. Germline V gene sequence: CDR1 LGHNA, CDR2 YSLEER. The length of the CDR3 is 15 residues. Data came from immunoSEQ multiplex PCR; TCRdb stores just in-frame clones and leaves some out. Among 120,000 or so clones listed, about 87% were seen once. The TCR sequence derives from an adult in good health. The sequencing used peripheral blood, collected on day 0 of AZD1222 vaccination. The rearrangement links TRBV4-3 to TRBJ2-7, with D possibly being TRBD2 (6 bases). The CDR3 is CASSQGPGEAGEQYF. As DNA, the CDR3 is TGCGCCAGCAGCCAAGGCCCGGGGGAGGCTGGCGAGCAGTACTTC.